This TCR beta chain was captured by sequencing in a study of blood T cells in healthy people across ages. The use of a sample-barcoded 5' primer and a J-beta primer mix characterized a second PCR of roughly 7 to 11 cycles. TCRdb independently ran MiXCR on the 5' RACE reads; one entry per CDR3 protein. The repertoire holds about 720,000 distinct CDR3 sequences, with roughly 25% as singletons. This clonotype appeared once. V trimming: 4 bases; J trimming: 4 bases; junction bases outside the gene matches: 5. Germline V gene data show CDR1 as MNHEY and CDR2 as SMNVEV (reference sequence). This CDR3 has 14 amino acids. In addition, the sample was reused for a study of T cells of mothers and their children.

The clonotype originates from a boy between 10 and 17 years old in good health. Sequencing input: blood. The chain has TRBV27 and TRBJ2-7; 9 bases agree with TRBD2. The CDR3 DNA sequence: TGTGCCAGCAGTTACCGAACTAGCGGGTACGAGCAGTACTTC. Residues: CASSYRTSGYEQYF.